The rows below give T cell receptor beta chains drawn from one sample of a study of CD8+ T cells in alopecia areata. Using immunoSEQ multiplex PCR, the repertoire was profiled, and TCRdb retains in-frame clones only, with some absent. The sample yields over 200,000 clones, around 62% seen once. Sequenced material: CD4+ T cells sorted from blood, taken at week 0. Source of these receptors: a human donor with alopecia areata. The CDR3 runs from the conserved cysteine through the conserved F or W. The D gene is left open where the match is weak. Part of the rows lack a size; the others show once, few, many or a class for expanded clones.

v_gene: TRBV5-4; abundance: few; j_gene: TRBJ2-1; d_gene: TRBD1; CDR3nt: TGTGCCAGCAGTCGCGGACAGGGGTGGAATGAGCAGTTCTTC; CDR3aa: CASSRGQGWNEQFF
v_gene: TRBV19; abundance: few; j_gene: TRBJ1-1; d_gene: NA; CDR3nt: TGTGCCAGTACCCTAAGGGCAGCCGGCACTGAAGCTTTCTTT; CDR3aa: CASTLRAAGTEAFF
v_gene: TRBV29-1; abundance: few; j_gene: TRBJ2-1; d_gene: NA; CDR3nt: TGCAGCGTTCATACACTCCGCTACAATGAGCAGTTCTTC; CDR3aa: CSVHTLRYNEQFF
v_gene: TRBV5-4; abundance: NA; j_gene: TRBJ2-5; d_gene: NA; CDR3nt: TGTGCCAGCAGTATTCAAAGGGGCAGCGGGCCAGAGACCCAGTACTTC; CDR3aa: CASSIQRGSGPETQYF
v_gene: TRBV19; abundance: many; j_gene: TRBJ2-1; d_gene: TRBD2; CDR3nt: TGTGCCAGTAGTACCCAGGGATGGACTAGCGGGAGGTTAGATGAGCAGTTCTTC; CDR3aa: CASSTQGWTSGRLDEQFF
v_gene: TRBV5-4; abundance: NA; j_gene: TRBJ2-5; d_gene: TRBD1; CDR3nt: TGTGCCAGCAGCTTGGGGACAGGGGGACGAGAGACCCAGTACTTC; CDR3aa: CASSLGTGGRETQYF
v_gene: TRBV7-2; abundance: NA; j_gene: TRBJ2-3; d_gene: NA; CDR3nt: TGTGCCAGCAGCTTAAATTGGGGAGATACGCAGTATTTT; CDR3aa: CASSLNWGDTQYF
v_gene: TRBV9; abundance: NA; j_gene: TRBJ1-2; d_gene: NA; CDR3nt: TGTGCCAGCAGCGAGGACAGTTTTCCTTATGGCTACACCTTC; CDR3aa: CASSEDSFPYGYTF
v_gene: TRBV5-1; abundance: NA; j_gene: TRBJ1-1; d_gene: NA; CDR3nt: TGCGCCAGCAGCTCCTCCTCTCAGCTACGGAACACTGAAGCTTTCTTT; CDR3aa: CASSSSSQLRNTEAFF
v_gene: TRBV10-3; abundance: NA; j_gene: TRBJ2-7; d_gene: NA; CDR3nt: TGTGCCATCAGTGTCAACAGCCACGAGCAGTACTTC; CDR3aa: CAISVNSHEQYF
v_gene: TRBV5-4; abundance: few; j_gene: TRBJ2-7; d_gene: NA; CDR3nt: TGTGCCAGCAGCCAAGTCGCGGGGCAGTACTTC; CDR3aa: CASSQVAGQYF
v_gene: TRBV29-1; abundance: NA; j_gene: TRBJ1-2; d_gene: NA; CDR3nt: TGCAGCGTTAGTGGGGGCTACACCTTC; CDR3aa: CSVSGGYTF
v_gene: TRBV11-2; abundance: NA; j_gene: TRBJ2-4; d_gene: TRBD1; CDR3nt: TGTGCCAGCAGCCAAGGACAGGGTCGGCTCCAGTACTTC; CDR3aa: CASSQGQGRLQYF
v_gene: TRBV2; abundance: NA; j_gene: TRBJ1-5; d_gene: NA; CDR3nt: TGTGCCAGCAGCTACGGACGTCCCAGCAATCAGCCCCAGCATTTT; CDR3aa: CASSYGRPSNQPQHF
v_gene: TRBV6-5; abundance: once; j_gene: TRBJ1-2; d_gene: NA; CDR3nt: TGTGCCAGCAGAATGCCGGCGGGTGGCTACACCTTC; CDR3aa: CASRMPAGGYTF
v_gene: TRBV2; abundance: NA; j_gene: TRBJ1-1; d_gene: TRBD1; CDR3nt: TGTGCCAGCAGAGCCGGGACAGGGTCTGCCACTGAAGCTTTCTTT; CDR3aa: CASRAGTGSATEAFF
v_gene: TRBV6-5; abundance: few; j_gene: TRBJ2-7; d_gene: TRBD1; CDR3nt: TGTGCCAGCAGCTCCGGGACAGGGCCCAACGAGCAGTACTTC; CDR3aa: CASSSGTGPNEQYF
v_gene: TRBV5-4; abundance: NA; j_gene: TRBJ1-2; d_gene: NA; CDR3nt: TGTGCCAGCAGCTCTAAACTCGGACAGAAGGATTGGGATGGCTACACCTTC; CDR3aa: CASSSKLGQKDWDGYTF
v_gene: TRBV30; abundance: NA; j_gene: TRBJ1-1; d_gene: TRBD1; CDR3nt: TGTGCCTGGAGTGTAGGGGGACAGATGAACACTGAAGCTTTCTTT; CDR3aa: CAWSVGGQMNTEAFF
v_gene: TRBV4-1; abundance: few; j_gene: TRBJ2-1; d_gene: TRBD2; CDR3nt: TGCGCCAGCAGCCAACCTAGCGGGGGGAACAATGAGCAGTTCTTC; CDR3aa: CASSQPSGGNNEQFF
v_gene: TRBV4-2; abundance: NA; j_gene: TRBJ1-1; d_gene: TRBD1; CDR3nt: TGTGCCAGCAGCCCTCGACAGGGACCCATGAACACTGAAGCTTTCTTT; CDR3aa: CASSPRQGPMNTEAFF
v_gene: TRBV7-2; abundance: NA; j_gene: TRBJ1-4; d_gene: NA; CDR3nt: TGTGCCAGCAGCCTGGTTGGGGGTGAAAAACTGTTTTTT; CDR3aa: CASSLVGGEKLFF
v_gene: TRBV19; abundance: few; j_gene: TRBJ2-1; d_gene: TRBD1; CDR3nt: TGTGCCAGTAGTATCATTTCCCCGGGACAGGGAGGCTACAATGAGCAGTTCTTC; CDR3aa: CASSIISPGQGGYNEQFF
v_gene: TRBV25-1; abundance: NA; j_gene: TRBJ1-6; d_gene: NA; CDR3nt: TGTGCCAGCAGTGATCATCCCGGCCGCCAAGTGAAAAATTCACCCCTCCACTTT; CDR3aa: CASSDHPGRQVKNSPLHF
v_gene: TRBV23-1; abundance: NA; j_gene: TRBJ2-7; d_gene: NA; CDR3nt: TGCGCCAGCAGTCTCGTGTGGAGGGCAGGCCGACCCTACGAGCAGTACTTC; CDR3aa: CASSLVWRAGRPYEQYF
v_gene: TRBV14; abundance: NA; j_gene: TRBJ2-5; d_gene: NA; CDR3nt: TGTGCCAGCAGCCAAGATACGGCAAAGACCCAGTACTTC; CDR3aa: CASSQDTAKTQYF
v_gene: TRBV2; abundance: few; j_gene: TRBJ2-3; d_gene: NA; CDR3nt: TGTGCCAGCAGTCTCAGACTAGTGTCGGCAGATACGCAGTATTTT; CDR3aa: CASSLRLVSADTQYF
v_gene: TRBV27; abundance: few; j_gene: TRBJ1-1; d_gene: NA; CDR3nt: TGTGCCAGCAGTTCACAGGTAGGAAGGGTGAACACTGAAGCTTTCTTT; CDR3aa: CASSSQVGRVNTEAFF
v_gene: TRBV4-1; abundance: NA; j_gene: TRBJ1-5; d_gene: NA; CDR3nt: TGCGCCAGCAGCCAAGATTGGGGGGGGGCTCAGCCCCAGCATTTT; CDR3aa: CASSQDWGGAQPQHF
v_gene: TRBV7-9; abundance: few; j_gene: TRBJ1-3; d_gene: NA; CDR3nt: TGTGCCAGCAGCTTAGCCGTTGGGGGAAACACCATATATTTT; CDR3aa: CASSLAVGGNTIYF
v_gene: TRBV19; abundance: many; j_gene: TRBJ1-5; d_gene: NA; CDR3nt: TGTGCCAGTAACGAGGGGTATCAGCCCCAGCATTTT; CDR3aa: CASNEGYQPQHF
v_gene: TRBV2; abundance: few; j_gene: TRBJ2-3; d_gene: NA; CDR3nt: TGTGCCAGCAGTGCCCCCCGGGGCGCAGATACGCAGTATTTT; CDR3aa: CASSAPRGADTQYF
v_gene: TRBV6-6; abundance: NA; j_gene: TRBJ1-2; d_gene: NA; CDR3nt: TGTGCCAGCAGGCCTACAACAGGGTGGGGGACTAGTGGCTACACCTTC; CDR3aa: CASRPTTGWGTSGYTF
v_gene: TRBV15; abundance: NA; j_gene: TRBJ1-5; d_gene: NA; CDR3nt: TGTGCCACCAGCTCTAAGCGGATGCGAAGCAATCAGCCCCAGCATTTT; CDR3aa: CATSSKRMRSNQPQHF
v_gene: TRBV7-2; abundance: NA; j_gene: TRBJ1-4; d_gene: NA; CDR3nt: TGTGCCAGCAGCTTGTCGGTGGTCTCCACTAATGAAAAACTGTTTTTT; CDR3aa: CASSLSVVSTNEKLFF
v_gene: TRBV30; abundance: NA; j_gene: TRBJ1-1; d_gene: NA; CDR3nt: TGTGCCTATGGTAGGGATTGGGGCGGCACTGAAGCTTTCTTT; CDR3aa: CAYGRDWGGTEAFF
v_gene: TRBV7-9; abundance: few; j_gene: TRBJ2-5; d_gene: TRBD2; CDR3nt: TGTGCCAGCAGCTTTCCTAGCGGGAAAGAGACCCAGTACTTC; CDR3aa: CASSFPSGKETQYF
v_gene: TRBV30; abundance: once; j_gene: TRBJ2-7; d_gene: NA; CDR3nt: TGTGCCTGGAGTGTAACCCGGAGAAGGCACGAGCAGTACTTC; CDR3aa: CAWSVTRRRHEQYF
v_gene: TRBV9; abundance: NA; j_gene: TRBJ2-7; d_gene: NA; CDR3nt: TGTGCCAGCAGCGTAGAGGCAGTCTCCTACGAGCAGTACTTC; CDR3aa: CASSVEAVSYEQYF
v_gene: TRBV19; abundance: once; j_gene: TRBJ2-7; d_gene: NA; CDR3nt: TGTGCCTCCTCCTATTCAGGGAAACGATACGAGCAGTACTTC; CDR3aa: CASSYSGKRYEQYF
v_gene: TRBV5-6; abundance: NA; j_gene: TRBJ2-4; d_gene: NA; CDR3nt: TGTGCCAGCAGCTTGTTTGCCATTCAGTACTTC; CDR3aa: CASSLFAIQYF
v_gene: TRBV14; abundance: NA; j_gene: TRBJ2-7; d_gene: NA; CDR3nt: TGTGCCAGCAGCTCCCGAGGGAGACTATACGAGCAGTACTTC; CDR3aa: CASSSRGRLYEQYF
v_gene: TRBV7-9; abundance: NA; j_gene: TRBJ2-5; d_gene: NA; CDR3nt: TGTGCCAGCAGCTATTCGAAAGAGACCCAGTACTTC; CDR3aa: CASSYSKETQYF
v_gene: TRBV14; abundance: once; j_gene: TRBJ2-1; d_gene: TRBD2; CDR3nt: TGTGCCAGCAGCCAAGGACTAGCGAATAATGAGCAGTTCTTC; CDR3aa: CASSQGLANNEQFF
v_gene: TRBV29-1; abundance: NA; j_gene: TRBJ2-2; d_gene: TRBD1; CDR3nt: TGCAGCGCTCTGGGACAGGGGGCGTCGGGCAATACCGGGGAGCTGTTTTTT; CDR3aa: CSALGQGASGNTGELFF
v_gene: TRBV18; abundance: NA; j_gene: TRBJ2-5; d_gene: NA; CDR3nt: TGTGCCAGCTCACCACCGTCCTTTCAAGAGACCCAGTACTTC; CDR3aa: CASSPPSFQETQYF
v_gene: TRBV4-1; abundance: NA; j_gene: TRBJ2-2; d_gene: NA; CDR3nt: TGCGCCAGCAGCCCTATCGGACTAACGAACACCGGGGAGCTGTTTTTT; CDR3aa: CASSPIGLTNTGELFF
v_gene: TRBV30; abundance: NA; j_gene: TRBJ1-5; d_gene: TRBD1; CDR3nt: TGTGCCTGGAGTCCCCGACAGGGGGGTAGCAATCAGCCCCAGCATTTT; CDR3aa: CAWSPRQGGSNQPQHF
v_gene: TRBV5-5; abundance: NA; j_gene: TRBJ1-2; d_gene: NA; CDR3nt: TGTGCCAGCAGGCCCGACGAAGGTGGCTACACCTTC; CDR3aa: CASRPDEGGYTF
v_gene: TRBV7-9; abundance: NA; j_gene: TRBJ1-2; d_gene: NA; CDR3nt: TGTGCCAGCAGTCCACTTATTGGCTACACCTTC; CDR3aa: CASSPLIGYTF
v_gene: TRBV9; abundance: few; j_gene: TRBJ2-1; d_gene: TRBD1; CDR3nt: TGTGCCAGCAGCGCCGGGACAGGGAGCTCCTACAATGAGCAGTTCTTC; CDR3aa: CASSAGTGSSYNEQFF
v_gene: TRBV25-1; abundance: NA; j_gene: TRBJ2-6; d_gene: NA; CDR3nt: TGTGCCAGCCTGGGGGCTCCTGGGGCCAACGTCCTGACTTTC; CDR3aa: CASLGAPGANVLTF
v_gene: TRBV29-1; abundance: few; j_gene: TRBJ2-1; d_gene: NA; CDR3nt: TGCAGCGTCAACCTTGGCAGGGGGGTAGGCAATGAGCAGTTCTTC; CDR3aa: CSVNLGRGVGNEQFF
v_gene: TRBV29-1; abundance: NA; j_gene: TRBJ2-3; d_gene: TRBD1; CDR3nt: TGCAGCGCCAAGAGTAACAGGGGACGCACAGATACGCAGTATTTT; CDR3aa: CSAKSNRGRTDTQYF
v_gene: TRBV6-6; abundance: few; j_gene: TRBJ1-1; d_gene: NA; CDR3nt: TGTGCCAGCACTCGCTTTGGGGACACTGAAGCTTTCTTT; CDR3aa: CASTRFGDTEAFF
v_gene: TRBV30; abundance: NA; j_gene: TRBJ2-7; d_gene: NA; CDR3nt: TGTGCCTGGAGTAAATCCTCACCGGCCGAGCAGTACTTC; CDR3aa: CAWSKSSPAEQYF